This T cell receptor (beta chain) comes out of a study of CD8+CD57+ T cells in acquired aplastic anemia. General study findings and limits: Significant differences in CD8+ Simpson's diversity were not observed between patients and controls.

Profiles of TCR beta VDJ and CDR3 were generated from a genomic DNA template. TCRdb independently ran MiXCR on the reads; one entry per CDR3 protein. The table includes around 250,000 distinct CDR3 sequences, 82% detected once. Details on this clonotype: Its antigen is still unknown.

Patients who underwent sequencing had shown CD8+CD57+ cell expansion by flow cytometry. Severe acquired aplastic anemia was present in every patient. Sampling of blood occurred while the patients had still received no therapy. Trimming stripped 6 bases from V and 3 bases from J, with 17 bases between. The CDR3 sequence is 15 residues long. In germline, CDR1 is SGHTA, CDR2 FQGNSA. The receptor comes from a human donor with aplastic anemia. Sequencing was carried out using sorted CD4+, CD8+, or CD8+CD57+ T cells (not recorded which) from PBMCs. V gene TRBV7-2 combines with J gene TRBJ1-1; a weak D match, TRBD1 (5 bases). The DNA of the CDR3 is TGTGCCAGCAGTGGGGCGGGGGGTCCGGACACTGAAGCTTTCTTT. Encoded protein: CASSGAGGPDTEAFF.